This TCR beta chain was sequenced in a study of shared clonotypes between healthy human individuals. Looking at the study overall: The people who gave samples were two women and three men aged 18 to 49. Study-wide points: Among the subsets, naive ones generally showed larger estimated richness than memory ones. Inspection by rarefaction showed sorted-subset sequencing to be incomplete despite large depth.

Only one count was recorded for this clone. The antigen remains unidentified. CDR1 and CDR2 from the germline V gene are SGHVS and FNYEAQ. This CDR3 contains 13 residues. V lost 1 base to trimming and J lost 4 bases, with 6 bases between them. Using immunoSEQ multiplex PCR, the repertoire was profiled, and TCRdb retains in-frame clones only, with some absent. The sample has approximately 400,000 clones; 96% are singletons. Sequenced input: memory CD8+ T cells sorted from blood. Noted subset: CD45RO+ cells pooled with CCR7-negative TemRA cells. This receptor was identified in a man aged 25 to 40 in good health. This sequence joins TRBV7-6 and TRBJ2-3; possibly TRBD2 for D (5 bases). CDR3 coding DNA: TGTGCCAGCAGCTTAGACGGGGCAGATACGCAGTATTTT. It is translated as CASSLDGADTQYF.